The 13 T cell receptor beta chains below all came from one sample that was sequenced in a study of neurological immune-mediated disorders. Via MiXCR, TCRdb re-called the 5' RACE reads, giving one row per CDR3 protein. Of 55,000 to 60,000 distinct CDR3 sequences listed, roughly 3.3% are singletons. Source material: PBMCs. Receptors were obtained from a woman in her 30s with multiple sclerosis.

The J gene is TRBJ2-3, the V gene TRBV29-1, with a possible D match to TRBD1 (5 bases). V was shortened by 6 bases and J by 5 bases, with 18 bases between the two germline ends. Germline assignment: CDR1 SQVTM and CDR2 ANQGSEA. The CDR3 loop spans 14 amino acids. The DNA for the CDR3 is TGCAGCGTACTCCGTGGCAGGGTAGAAGATACGCAGTATTTT. Its protein product is CSVLRGRVEDTQYF.

This clonotype was seen only a few times. A much larger clone differs from this one at a single base, so this may be a read error. This chain joins TRBV27 and TRBJ1-1; D might be TRBD1 (5 bases). The CDR3 has 13 residues. V lost 2 bases and J lost 13, with 17 bases in between. Germline CDR1 and CDR2: MNHEY and SMNVEV (reference sequence). The CDR3 reads CASSLGLGDGVFF. In DNA, the CDR3 is TGTGCCAGCAGTTTAGGCCTGGGGGATGGAGTTTTCTTT.

This clonotype was picked up many times. The chain has TRBV3-1 and TRBJ1-4, with TRBD1 matching over 7 bases. From germline, CDR1 is LGHDT and CDR2 YNNKEL (reference sequence). J lost 0 bases, V lost 0 bases, and 7 bases had no gene match. CDR3 length: 18 residues. The DNA of the CDR3 is TGTGCCAGCAGCCAAGATCCGGCAGGGGGATCAACTAATGAAAAACTGTTTTTT. Translated: CASSQDPAGGSTNEKLFF.

In its sample, this clonotype was seen many times. This chain connects TRBV6-2 or TRBV6-3 to TRBJ2-3, with a weak D call TRBD2 (6 bases). V shed 7 bases and J shed 2 bases, with 13 bases lying between them. Germline V gene data show CDR1 as MNHEY and CDR2 as SVGEGT. The CDR3 runs 14 residues. CDR3 protein: CASTDGGTTDTQYF. The CDR3 bases are TGTGCCAGCACCGACGGCGGGACCACAGATACGCAGTATTTT.

This clonotype was detected many times. The gene calls are TRBV12-3 or TRBV12-4 and TRBJ1-2, with 8 bases aligning to TRBD1. V lost 1 base, J lost 3 bases, and 4 bases stayed unmatched. This CDR3 has 15 amino acids. This CDR3 is CASSLVVTGDYGYTF. As DNA, the CDR3 is TGTGCCAGCAGTTTAGTTGTGACAGGGGACTATGGCTACACCTTC.

This clonotype was counted many times. The chain uses TRBV20-1 and TRBJ1-6; no clear D gene. Germline CDR1 DFQATT, CDR2 SNEGSKA (reference sequence). V was shortened by 7 bases and J by 0 bases, with 19 bases between the two germline ends. This CDR3 comprises 17 residues. The CDR3 sequence is CSGIRTLDISYNSPLHF. The CDR3 region has the DNA TGCAGTGGGATAAGAACCCTAGACATCTCCTATAATTCACCCCTCCACTTT.

In this sample, this clonotype turned up many times. The chain is built from TRBV7-2 and TRBJ2-7; no firm D call. The V and J ends lost 5 bases and 2 bases respectively, with 10 bases between them. The CDR3 consists of 13 residues. The germline V gene encodes CDR1 SGHTA and CDR2 FQGNSA. The CDR3 sequence: CASSPRTTYEQYF. The CDR3 DNA is TGTGCCAGCAGCCCCAGGACCACCTACGAGCAGTACTTC.

This clonotype was seen ten or more times. The CDR3 DNA reads TGCGCCAGCAGCTTCAGCTGGAACACTGAAGCTTTCTTT. It specifies CASSFSWNTEAFF. This rearrangement joins TRBV5-1 to TRBJ1-1; D gene ambiguous. V lost 2 bases to trimming and J lost 1 base, with 6 bases between them. CDR1 is SGHRS, CDR2 YFSETQ, per germline. CDR3 length: 13 residues.

The rearrangement uses TRBV15 and TRBJ2-7; 9 bases fit TRBD2. The CDR3 is made up of 15 amino acids. The V gene end was trimmed by 6 bases and the J gene end by 5 bases; junction bases not matched to a gene: 11. Germline V CDR1 and CDR2: LNHNV, YYDKDF (reference sequence). Written as DNA, the CDR3 is TGTGCCACCAGGGGTTCCTCTAGCGGGATTGACGAGCAGTACTTC. As protein: CATRGSSSGIDEQYF.

This clonotype was detected many times. In DNA form, the CDR3 reads TGTGCCAGCAGTTTCAGGGACAGGGGCGGCTACACCTTC. Amino acids: CASSFRDRGGYTF. The chain couples TRBV12-3 or TRBV12-4 to TRBJ1-2; 10 bases are a match to TRBD1. V was pared by 3 bases and J by 8 bases, with 3 bases of the junction left unmatched. This CDR3 contains 13 residues.

Many counts were recorded for this clonotype. CDR3 residues: CATSRSEGTTEAFF. The CDR3 DNA follows: TGTGCCACCAGCAGAAGCGAGGGGACCACTGAAGCTTTCTTT. This chain uses TRBV15 with TRBJ1-1, with D tentatively TRBD1 (5 bases). Trimming shortened V by 2 bases and J by 4 bases, and 11 bases separated the two germline ends. CDR1 LNHNV and CDR2 YYDKDF come from the germline V gene (reference sequence). CDR3 length equals 14 residues.

CDR3 nucleotides: TGTGCCACCAGGGCGAACTACGAGCAGTACTTC. Protein sequence: CATRANYEQYF. The V call is TRBV6-6, the J call TRBJ2-7, with TRBD1 as a possible D gene (5 bases). Trimming shortened V by 10 bases and J by 3 bases, and 10 bases separated the two germline ends. CDR1 is MNHNY and CDR2 is SVGAGI in the germline V gene (reference sequence). There are 11 residues in the CDR3.

The table lists this clonotype with many counts. This chain connects TRBV7-9 to TRBJ1-4; 7 nucleotides line up with TRBD1. The CDR3 sequence is 15 residues long. From germline, CDR1 is SEHNR and CDR2 FQNEAQ (reference sequence). Trimming took 2 bases from V and 6 from J; bases not matched to a gene: 6. CDR3 in DNA: TGTGCCAGCAGCTTATATCGCCAGGGGGATGAAAAACTGTTTTTT. Protein product: CASSLYRQGDEKLFF. The variable domain in full, completed from reference TRBV7-9 and TRBJ1-4, reads DTGVSQNPRHKITKRGQNVTFRCDPISEHNRLYWYRQTLGQGPEFLTYFQNEAQLEKSRLLSDRFSAERPKGSFSTLEIQRTEQGDSAMYLCASSLYRQGDEKLFFGSGTQLSVL.